This T cell receptor delta chain derives from a study of γδ T cells in repeated Plasmodium falciparum infection. The overall study: The natural-infection arm compared Malian children under seasonal malaria with matched Australian children. Some Malian samples span acute malaria episodes; others come from no-transmission periods. Findings and caveats of the study: The Malian cohort came from a small rural village of predominantly one ethnic group.

TCRdb re-called the multiplex PCR reads through CATT. The table includes some 51,000 delta-chain clones, approximately 2% detected once. This clone has a count of ten or more. The antigen is unknown. The protein that TCRdb holds for this DNA derives from a much larger clone and differs from the translated DNA at residue 19, which likely indicates a read error; the protein shown here is translated from the DNA. Germline values: CDR1 TSESDYY, CDR2 QEAYKQQN. There are 20 residues in the CDR3. Flow sorting of PBMC yielded separate Vgamma9/Vdelta2+ and Vdelta2-negative gammadelta T cell populations for bulk repertoire analysis.

This clonotype was sampled from a pool of human donors (malaria-infected and uninfected, not separated). TRAV38-2/DV8 is the V gene, and the J gene was not called; no DNA check was done on the table's D call, TRDD3. The sample consisted of gamma-delta T cells from blood. CDR3 nucleotide sequence: TGTGCTTATTGGCGGATTTCCTATCTGGGGGCCCCGGGCAACACCGATAAACTCACCTTT. Protein product: CAYWRISYLGAPGNTDKLTF.